This T cell receptor (beta chain) was recovered during a study of CD8 T cells in Susac syndrome. The RNA input was 0.5 to 1 ug, and it was reverse transcribed with random hexamers. Coverage of TCR beta CDR3 amplification by immunoSEQ multiplex PCR extended to 54 Vbeta and 13 Jbeta. A single record per CDR3 protein comes from TCRdb applying MiXCR to the immunoSEQ multiplex PCR reads. Of fewer than 200,000 distinct CDR3 sequences in the sample, just under 95% were seen once. Unmatched junction bases numbered 6, after V lost 0 bases and J lost 5 bases. CDR1 and CDR2 (germline): SQVTM, ANQGSEA. The CDR3 length is 17 residues. CD8+ and CD4+ T cells taken from blood had their TCR beta sequenced. The controls, all healthy donors, were matched for age and sex. In contrast to the negatively isolated CD8+ and CD4+ T cells, TEMRA cells were FACS-enriched.

Material for sequencing was CD4+ T cells from PBMCs. The TCR comes from a human donor in good health. The gene calls are TRBV29-1 and TRBJ2-5; 16 bases are shared with TRBD2. The CDR3 region is CSVEDPGLAGGGETQYF. Written as DNA, the CDR3 is TGCAGCGTTGAAGATCCGGGACTAGCGGGAGGGGGGGAGACCCAGTACTTC.